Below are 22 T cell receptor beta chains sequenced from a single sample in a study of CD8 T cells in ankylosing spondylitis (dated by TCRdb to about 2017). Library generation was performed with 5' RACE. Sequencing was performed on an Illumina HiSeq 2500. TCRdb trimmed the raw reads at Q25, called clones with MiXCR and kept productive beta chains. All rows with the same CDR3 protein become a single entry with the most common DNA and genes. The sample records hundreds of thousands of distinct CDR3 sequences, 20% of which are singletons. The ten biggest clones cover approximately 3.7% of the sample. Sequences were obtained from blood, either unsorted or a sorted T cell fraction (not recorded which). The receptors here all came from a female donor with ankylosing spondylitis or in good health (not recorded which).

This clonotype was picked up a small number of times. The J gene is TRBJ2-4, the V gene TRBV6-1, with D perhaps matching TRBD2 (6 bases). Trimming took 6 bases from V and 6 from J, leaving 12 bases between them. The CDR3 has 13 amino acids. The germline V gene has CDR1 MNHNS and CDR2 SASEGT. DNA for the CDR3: TGTGCCAGCAGCCCTACTAGCAGAAACATTCAGTACTTC. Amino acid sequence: CASSPTSRNIQYF.

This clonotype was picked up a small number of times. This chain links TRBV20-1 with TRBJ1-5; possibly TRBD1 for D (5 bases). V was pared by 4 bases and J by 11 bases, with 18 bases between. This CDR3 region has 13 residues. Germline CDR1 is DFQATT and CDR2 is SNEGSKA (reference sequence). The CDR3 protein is CSAKPAGGRSQHF. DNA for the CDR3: TGCAGTGCTAAACCAGCGGGGGGTAGGTCCCAGCATTTT.

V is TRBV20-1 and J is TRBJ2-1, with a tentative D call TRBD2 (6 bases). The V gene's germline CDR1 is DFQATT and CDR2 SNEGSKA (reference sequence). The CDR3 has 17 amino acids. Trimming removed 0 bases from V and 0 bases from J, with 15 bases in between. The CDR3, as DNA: TGCAGTGCTAGAGATTGGGCGGGACCAACCTCCTACAATGAGCAGTTCTTC. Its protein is CSARDWAGPTSYNEQFF.

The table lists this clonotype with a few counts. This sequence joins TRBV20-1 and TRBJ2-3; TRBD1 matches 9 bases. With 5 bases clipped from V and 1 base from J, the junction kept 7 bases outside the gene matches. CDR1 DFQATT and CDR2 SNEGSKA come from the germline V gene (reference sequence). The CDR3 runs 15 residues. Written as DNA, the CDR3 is TGCAGTGCTCCTCCGAGGACAGGGGGCACAGATACGCAGTATTTT. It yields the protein CSAPPRTGGTDTQYF.

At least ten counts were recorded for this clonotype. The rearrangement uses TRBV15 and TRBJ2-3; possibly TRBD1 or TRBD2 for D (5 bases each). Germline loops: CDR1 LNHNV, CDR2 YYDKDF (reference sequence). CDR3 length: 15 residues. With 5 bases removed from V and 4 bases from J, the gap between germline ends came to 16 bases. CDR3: CATSLIRGEADTQYF. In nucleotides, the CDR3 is TGTGCCACCAGCTTGATAAGGGGAGAGGCAGATACGCAGTATTTT.

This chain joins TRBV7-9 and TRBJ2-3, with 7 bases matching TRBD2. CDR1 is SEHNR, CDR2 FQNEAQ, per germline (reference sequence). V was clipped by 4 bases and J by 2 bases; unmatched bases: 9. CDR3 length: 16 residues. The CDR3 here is CASSSKSGANTDTQYF. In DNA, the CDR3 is TGTGCCAGCAGCTCTAAAAGCGGGGCCAACACAGATACGCAGTATTTT.

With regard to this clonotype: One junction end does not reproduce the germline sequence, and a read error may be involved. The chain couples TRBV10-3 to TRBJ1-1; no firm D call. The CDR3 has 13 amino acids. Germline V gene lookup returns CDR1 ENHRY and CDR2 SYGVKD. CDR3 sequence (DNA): TGTGACATCTATAACGGATTGAGCACTGAAGCTTTCTTT. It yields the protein CDIYNGLSTEAFF.

CDR3 DNA: TGTGCCTGGTCTCTGGGGACCCAGTACTTC. This translates into CAWSLGTQYF. This chain connects TRBV30 to TRBJ2-5; D is ambiguous. Germline CDR1 and CDR2: GTSNPN and SVGIG (reference sequence). The V end lost 5 bases, the J end lost 7 bases, and 8 bases lay between the germline ends. The CDR3 extends over 10 amino acids.

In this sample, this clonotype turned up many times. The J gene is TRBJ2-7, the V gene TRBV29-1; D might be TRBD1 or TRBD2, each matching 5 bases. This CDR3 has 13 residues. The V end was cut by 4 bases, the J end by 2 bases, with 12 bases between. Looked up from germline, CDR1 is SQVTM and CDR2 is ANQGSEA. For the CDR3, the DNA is TGCAGCGTTGGGGGACCCAGGACCTACGAGCAGTACTTC. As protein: CSVGGPRTYEQYF.

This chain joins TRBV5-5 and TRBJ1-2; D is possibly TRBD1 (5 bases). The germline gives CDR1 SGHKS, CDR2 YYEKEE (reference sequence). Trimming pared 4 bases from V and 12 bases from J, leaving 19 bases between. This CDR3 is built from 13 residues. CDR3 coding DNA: TGTGCCAGCAGCGCCCCGCCGGGGGGGTTTGACACCTTC. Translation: CASSAPPGGFDTF. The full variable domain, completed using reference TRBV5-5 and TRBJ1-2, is DAGVTQSPTHLIKTRGQQVTLRCSPISGHKSVSWYQQVLGQGPQFIFQYYEKEERGRGNFPDRFSARQFPNYSSELNVNALLLGDSALYLCASSAPPGGFDTFGSGTRLTVV.

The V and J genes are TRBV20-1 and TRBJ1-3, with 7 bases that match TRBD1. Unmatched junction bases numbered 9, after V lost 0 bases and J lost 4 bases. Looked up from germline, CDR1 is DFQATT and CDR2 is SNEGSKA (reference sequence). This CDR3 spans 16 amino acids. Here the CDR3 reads CSARDDLRGTGNTIYF. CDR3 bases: TGCAGTGCTAGAGATGACCTCAGGGGGACCGGAAACACCATATATTTT.

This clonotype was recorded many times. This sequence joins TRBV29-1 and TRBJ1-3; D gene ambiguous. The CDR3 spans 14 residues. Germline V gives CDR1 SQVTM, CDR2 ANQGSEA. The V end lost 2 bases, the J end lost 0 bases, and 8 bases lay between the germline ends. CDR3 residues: CSVEKGHSGNTIYF. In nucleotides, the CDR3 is TGCAGCGTTGAAAAAGGTCACTCTGGAAACACCATATATTTT.

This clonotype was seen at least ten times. CDR3 nucleotide sequence: TGTGCCATCAGTGAGGAAAGGACAGATACGCAGTATTTT. It codes for CAISEERTDTQYF. The chain couples TRBV10-3 to TRBJ2-3; D is uncertain. The germline V gene has CDR1 ENHRY and CDR2 SYGVKD. This CDR3 has 13 amino acids. V was shortened by 2 bases and J by 3 bases, with 6 bases between the two germline ends.

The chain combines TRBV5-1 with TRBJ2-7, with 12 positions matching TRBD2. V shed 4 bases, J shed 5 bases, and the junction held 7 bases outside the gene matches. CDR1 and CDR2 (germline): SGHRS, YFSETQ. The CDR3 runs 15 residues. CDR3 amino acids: CASSRTSGKSHEQYF. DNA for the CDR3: TGCGCCAGCAGCAGGACTAGCGGGAAGTCCCACGAGCAGTACTTC.

CDR3 region: CSATLAGDSGANVLTF. CDR3 nucleotides: TGCAGTGCGACTCTAGCGGGAGACTCTGGGGCCAACGTCCTGACTTTC. V is TRBV20-1 and J is TRBJ2-6; 10 bases agree with TRBD2. The CDR3 is made up of 16 amino acids. The germline V gene has CDR1 DFQATT and CDR2 SNEGSKA (reference sequence). V lost 6 bases to trimming and J lost 0 bases; unmatched junction nucleotides: 5.

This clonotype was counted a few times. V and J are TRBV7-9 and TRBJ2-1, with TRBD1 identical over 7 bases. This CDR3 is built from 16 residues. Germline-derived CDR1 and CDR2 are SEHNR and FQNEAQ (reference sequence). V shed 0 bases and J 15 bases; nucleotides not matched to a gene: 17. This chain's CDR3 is CASSLAIQETGTEGFF. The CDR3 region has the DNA TGTGCCAGCAGCTTAGCGATTCAGGAGACAGGGACCGAGGGGTTCTTC.

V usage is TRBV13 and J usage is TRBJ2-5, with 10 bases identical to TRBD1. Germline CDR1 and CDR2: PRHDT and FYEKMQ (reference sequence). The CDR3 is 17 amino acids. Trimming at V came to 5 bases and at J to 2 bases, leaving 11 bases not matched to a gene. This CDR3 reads CASSPGQGRSGQETQYF. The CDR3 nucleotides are TGTGCCAGCAGCCCGGGACAGGGGCGTAGTGGGCAAGAGACCCAGTACTTC.

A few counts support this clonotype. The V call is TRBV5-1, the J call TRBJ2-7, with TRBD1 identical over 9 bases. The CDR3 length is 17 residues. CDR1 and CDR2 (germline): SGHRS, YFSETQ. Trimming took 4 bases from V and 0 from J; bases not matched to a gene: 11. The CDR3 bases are TGCGCCAGCAGCCCTCTTCTAACGACAGGGGGCTCCTACGAGCAGTACTTC. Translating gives CASSPLLTTGGSYEQYF.

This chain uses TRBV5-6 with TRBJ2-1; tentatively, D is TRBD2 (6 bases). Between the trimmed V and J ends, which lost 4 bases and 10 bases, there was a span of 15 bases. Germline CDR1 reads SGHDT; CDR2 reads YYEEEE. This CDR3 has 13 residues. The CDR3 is CASSTTRTGEQFF. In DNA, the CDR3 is TGTGCCAGCAGCACGACTAGGACCGGGGAGCAGTTCTTC.

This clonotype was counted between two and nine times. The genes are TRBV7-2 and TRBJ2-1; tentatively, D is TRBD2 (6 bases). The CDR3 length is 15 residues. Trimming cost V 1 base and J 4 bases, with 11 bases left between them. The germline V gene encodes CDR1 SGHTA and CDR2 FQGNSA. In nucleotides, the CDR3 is TGTGCCAGCAGCTTAGGGACTAACCCTTACAATGAGCAGTTCTTC. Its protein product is CASSLGTNPYNEQFF.

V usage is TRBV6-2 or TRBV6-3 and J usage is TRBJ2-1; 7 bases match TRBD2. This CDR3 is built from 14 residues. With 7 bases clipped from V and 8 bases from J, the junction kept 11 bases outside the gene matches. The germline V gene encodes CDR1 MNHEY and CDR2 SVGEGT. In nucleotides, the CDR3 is TGTGCCAGCAATAGACTAGCATCGAGGGATGAGCAGTTCTTC. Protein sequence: CASNRLASRDEQFF.

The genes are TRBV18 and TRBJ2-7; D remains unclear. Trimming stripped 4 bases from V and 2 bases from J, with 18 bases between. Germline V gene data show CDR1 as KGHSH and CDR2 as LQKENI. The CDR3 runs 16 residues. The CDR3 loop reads CASSRSSRTPPYEQYF. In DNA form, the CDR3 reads TGTGCCAGCTCACGGTCCAGCAGGACGCCACCCTACGAGCAGTACTTC.